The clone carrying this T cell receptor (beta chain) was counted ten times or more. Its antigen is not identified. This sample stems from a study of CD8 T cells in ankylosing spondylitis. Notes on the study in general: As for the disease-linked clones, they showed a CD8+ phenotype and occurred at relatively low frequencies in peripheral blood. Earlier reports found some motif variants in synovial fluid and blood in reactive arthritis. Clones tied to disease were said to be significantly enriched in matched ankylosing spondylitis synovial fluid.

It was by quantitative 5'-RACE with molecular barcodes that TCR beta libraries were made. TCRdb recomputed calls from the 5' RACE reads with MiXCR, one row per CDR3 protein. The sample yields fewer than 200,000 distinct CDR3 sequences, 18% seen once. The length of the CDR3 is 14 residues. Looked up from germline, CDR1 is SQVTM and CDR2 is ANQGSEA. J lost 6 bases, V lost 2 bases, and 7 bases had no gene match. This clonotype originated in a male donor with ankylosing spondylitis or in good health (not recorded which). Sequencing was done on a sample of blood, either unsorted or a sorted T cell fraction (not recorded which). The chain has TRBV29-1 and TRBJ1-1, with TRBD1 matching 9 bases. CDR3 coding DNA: TGCAGCGTTGAATACGGGACAGGGTACTCTGAAGCTTTCTTT. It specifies CSVEYGTGYSEAFF.